These 7 T cell receptor beta chains originate from one sample sequenced in a study of cytotoxic CD8 clonotypes in ibrutinib-treated CLL. Profiling relied on immunoSEQ multiplex PCR, and the TCRdb table lists in-frame clones only, not all of them. The sample lists more than 110,000 clones; 60% to 85% were seen once. Material: PBMCs, obtained after 24 months of ibrutinib treatment. The source of these receptors is a human donor with chronic lymphocytic leukemia.

The V call is TRBV28, the J call TRBJ2-1; D unclear. The V gene lost 5 bases and the J gene lost 4 bases, with 9 bases spanning the gap. The CDR3 consists of 13 residues. Germline CDR1 reads MDHEN; CDR2 reads SYDVKM. CDR3: CASSRLLYNEQFF. In DNA form, the CDR3 reads TGTGCCAGCAGTCGGCTCTTATACAATGAGCAGTTCTTC.

The V gene is TRBV9, the J gene TRBJ1-4; the match to TRBD1 covers 8 bases. Per the germline V gene, CDR1 is SGDLS and CDR2 is YYNGEE. Trimming removed 0 bases from V and 8 bases from J; junction bases left unmatched: 12. This CDR3 has 17 amino acids. The CDR3 sequence: CASSVGWGTGTPEKLFF. The CDR3 DNA reads as TGTGCCAGCAGCGTAGGATGGGGGACAGGAACTCCCGAAAAACTGTTTTTT. Based on the CDR3 plus reference TRBV9 and TRBJ1-4, the full variable domain is DSGVTQTPKHLITATGQRVTLRCSPRSGDLSVYWYQQSLDQGLQFLIQYYNGEERAKGNILERFSAQQFPDLHSELNLSSLELGDSALYFCASSVGWGTGTPEKLFFGSGTQLSVL.

The chain recombines TRBV21-1 with TRBJ2-5; TRBD1 is taken as the D call from the table, unchecked against the DNA. TRBV21-1 is a pseudogene locus. This CDR3 has 13 amino acids. The CDR3 DNA sequence: TGTGCCAGCGAAGGGGGCAGGGCGGTGACCCAGTACTTC. It yields the protein CASEGGRAVTQYF.

The rearrangement joins TRBV19 to TRBJ1-2; the D gene is possibly TRBD1 (6 bases). CDR1 and CDR2 from the germline V gene are LNHDA and SQIVND (reference sequence). The CDR3 contains 13 residues. Trimming pared 6 bases from V and 3 bases from J, leaving 11 bases between. For the CDR3, the DNA is TGTGCCAGTAGGCACGGGGGCTACTATGGCTACACCTTC. Its translation is CASRHGGYYGYTF.

V is TRBV10-3 and J is TRBJ2-7, with D unclear. The CDR3 contains 14 residues. Germline CDR1 ENHRY, CDR2 SYGVKD. The V and J ends lost 0 bases and 7 bases respectively, with 13 bases between them. Here the CDR3 reads CAISESLAPQEQYF. CDR3 bases: TGTGCCATCAGTGAGTCGTTGGCCCCCCAGGAGCAGTACTTC.

A word on this clone: The sample holds other DNA sequences that translate to the same CDR3. The chain has TRBV7-2 and TRBJ2-1; 10 positions match TRBD2. The CDR3 has 15 residues. Looked up from germline, CDR1 is SGHTA and CDR2 is FQGNSA. The V segment lost 5 bases and the J segment 0 bases; nucleotides outside the gene matches: 1. The CDR3 sequence is CASSASGSSYNEQFF. The CDR3 bases are TGTGCCAGCAGCGCTAGCGGGAGCTCCTACAATGAGCAGTTCTTC.

The chain joins TRBV11-2 to TRBJ2-5, with a possible D match to TRBD1 (6 bases). V was shortened by 5 bases and J by 0 bases, with 13 bases between the two germline ends. CDR1 and CDR2 (germline): SGHAT, FQNNGV. The CDR3 sequence is 15 residues long. CDR3 DNA: TGTGCCAGCAGCCCCCGCCGGGACAACCAAGAGACCCAGTACTTC. Protein product: CASSPRRDNQETQYF.